One TCR beta chain is described in this entry. Stable Graves' hyperthyroidism denoted no ophthalmopathy progression over 18 months. The data were obtained in a study of T cells in Graves' hyperthyroidism and ophthalmopathy. Germline loops: CDR1 SQVTM, CDR2 ANQGSEA. The ends were cut back, 8 bases at V and 2 bases at J, with 10 bases in the middle. The CDR3 runs to 11 residues. RNA transcripts gave rise to amplified TCR beta CDR3 regions. HTBI primers were employed in a first-round RT-PCR of the TCR CDR3. TCRdb passed the multiplex PCR reads through MiXCR, listing each CDR3 protein once. The table has about 840,000 distinct CDR3 sequences, approximately 40% seen once.

Sequenced input: blood. V usage is TRBV29-1 and J usage is TRBJ2-7; no clear D. This receptor was obtained from a man younger than 35 with Graves' hyperthyroidism. CDR3 coding DNA: TGCAGCCAAGTGGGCCCCTACGAGCAGTACTTC. The encoded protein is CSQVGPYEQYF.